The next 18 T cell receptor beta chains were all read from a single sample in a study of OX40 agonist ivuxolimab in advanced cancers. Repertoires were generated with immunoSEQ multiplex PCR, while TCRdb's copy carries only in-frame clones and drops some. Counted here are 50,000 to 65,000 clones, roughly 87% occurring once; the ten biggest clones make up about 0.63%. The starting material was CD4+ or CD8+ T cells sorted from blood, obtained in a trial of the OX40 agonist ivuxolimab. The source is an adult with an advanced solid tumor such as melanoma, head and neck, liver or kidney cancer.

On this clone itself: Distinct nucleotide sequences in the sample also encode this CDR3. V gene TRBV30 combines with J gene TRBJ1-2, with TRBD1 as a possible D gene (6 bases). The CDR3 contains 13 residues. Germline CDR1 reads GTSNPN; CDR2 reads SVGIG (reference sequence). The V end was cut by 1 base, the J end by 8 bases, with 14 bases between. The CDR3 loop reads CAWSAQGVDGYTF. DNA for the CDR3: TGTGCCTGGAGTGCACAGGGTGTGGACGGCTACACCTTC.

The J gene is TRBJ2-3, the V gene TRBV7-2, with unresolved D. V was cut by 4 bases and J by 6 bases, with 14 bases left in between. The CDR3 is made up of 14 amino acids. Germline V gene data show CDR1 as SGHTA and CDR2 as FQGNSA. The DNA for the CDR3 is TGTGCCAGCAGCTACGGACCCGCGTCGGATACGCAGTATTTT. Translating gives CASSYGPASDTQYF.

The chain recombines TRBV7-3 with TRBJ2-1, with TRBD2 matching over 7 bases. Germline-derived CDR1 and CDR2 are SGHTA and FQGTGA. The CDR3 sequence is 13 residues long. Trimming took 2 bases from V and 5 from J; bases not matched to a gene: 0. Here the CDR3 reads CASSLLADNEQFF. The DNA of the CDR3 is TGTGCCAGCAGCTTACTAGCGGACAATGAGCAGTTCTTC.

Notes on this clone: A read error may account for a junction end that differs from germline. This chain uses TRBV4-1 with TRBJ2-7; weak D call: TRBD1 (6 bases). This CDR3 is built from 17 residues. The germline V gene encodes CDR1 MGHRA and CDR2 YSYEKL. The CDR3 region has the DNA TGCGCCAGCCGCCAGGATCTAATGGGGGCTCAAGTCTACGAGCAGTACTTC. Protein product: CASRQDLMGAQVYEQYF.

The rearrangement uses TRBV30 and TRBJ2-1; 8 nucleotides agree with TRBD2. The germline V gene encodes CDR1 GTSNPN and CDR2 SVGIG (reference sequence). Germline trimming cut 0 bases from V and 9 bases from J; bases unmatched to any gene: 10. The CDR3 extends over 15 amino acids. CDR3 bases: TGTGCCTGGAGTGTACGATCAGCGGGAGTCGGTGAGCAGTTCTTC. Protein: CAWSVRSAGVGEQFF.

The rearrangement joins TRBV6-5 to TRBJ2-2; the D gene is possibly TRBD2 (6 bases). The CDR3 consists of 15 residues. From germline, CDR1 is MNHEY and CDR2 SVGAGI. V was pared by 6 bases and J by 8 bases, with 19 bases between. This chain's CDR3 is CASSPTGGPGGELFF. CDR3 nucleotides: TGTGCCAGCAGCCCTACAGGAGGGCCGGGGGGGGAGCTGTTTTTT.

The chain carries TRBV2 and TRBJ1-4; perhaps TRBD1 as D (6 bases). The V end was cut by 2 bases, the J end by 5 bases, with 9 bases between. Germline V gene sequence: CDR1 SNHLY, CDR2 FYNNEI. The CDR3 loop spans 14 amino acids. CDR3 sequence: CASSEIQGNEKLFF. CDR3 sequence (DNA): TGTGCCAGCAGTGAAATACAGGGAAATGAAAAACTGTTTTTT. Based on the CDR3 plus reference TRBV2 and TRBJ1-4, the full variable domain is EPEVTQTPSHQVTQMGQEVILRCVPISNHLYFYWYRQILGQKVEFLVSFYNNEISEKSEIFDDQFSVERPDGSNFTLKIRSTKLEDSAMYFCASSEIQGNEKLFFGSGTQLSVL.

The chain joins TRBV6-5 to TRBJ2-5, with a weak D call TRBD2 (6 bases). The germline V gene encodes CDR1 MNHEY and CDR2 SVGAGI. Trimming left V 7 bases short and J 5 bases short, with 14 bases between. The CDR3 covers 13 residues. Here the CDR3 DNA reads TGTGCCAGCAAGGAGGGAGGAAGGGAGACCCAGTACTTC. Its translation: CASKEGGRETQYF.

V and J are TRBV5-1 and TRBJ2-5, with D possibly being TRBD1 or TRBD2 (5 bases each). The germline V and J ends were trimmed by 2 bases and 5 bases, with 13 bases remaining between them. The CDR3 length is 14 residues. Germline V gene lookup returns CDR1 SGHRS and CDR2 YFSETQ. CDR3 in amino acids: CASSFEGRGETQYF. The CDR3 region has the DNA TGCGCCAGCAGCTTTGAGGGACGCGGGGAGACCCAGTACTTC. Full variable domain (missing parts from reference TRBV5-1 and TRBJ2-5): KAGVTQTPRYLIKTRGQQVTLSCSPISGHRSVSWYQQTPGQGLQFLFEYFSETQRNKGNFPGRFSGRQFSNSRSEMNVSTLELGDSALYLCASSFEGRGETQYFGPGTRLLVL.

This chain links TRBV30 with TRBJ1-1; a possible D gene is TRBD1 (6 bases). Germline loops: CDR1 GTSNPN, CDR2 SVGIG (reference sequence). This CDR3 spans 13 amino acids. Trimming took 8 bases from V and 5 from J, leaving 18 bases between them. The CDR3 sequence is CARGGRFGTEAFF. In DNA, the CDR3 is TGTGCCAGGGGGGGAAGGTTCGGGACTGAAGCTTTCTTT.

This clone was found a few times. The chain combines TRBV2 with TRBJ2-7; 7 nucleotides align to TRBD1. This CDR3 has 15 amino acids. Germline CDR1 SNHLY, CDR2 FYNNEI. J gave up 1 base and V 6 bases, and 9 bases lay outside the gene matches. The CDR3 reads CASSPVDRVSYEQYF. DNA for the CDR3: TGTGCCAGCAGCCCAGTAGACAGGGTGTCCTACGAGCAGTACTTC. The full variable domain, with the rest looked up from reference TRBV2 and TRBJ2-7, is EPEVTQTPSHQVTQMGQEVILRCVPISNHLYFYWYRQILGQKVEFLVSFYNNEISEKSEIFDDQFSVERPDGSNFTLKIRSTKLEDSAMYFCASSPVDRVSYEQYFGPGTRLTVT.

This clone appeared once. The CDR3 sequence is CASSREMDNEKLFF. The CDR3 nucleotides are TGTGCCAGCTCACGGGAAATGGATAATGAAAAACTGTTTTTT. This rearrangement joins TRBV18 to TRBJ1-4; D is unclear. The length of the CDR3 is 14 residues. V gave up 4 bases and J gave up 4 bases, with 10 bases separating them. Germline CDR1 reads KGHSH; CDR2 reads LQKENI.

The CDR3 region is CASSSGQGDFYEQYF. The CDR3 DNA reads as TGTGCCAGCAGTTCTGGACAGGGGGATTTCTACGAGCAGTACTTC. V is TRBV28 and J is TRBJ2-7; TRBD1 matches 10 bases. CDR1 is MDHEN and CDR2 is SYDVKM in the germline V gene. Trimming at V came to 4 bases and at J to 3 bases, leaving 6 bases not matched to a gene. CDR3 length equals 15 residues.

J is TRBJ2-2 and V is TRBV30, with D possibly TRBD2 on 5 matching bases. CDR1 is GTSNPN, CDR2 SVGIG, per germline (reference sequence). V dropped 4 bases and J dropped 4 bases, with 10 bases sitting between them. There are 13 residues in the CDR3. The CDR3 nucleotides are TGTGCCTGGAATAGCCGGGGCACCGGGGAGCTGTTTTTT. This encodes CAWNSRGTGELFF.

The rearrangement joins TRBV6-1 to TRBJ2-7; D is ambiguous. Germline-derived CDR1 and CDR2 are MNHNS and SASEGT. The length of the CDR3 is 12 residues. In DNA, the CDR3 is TGTGGTTCCCGCGCGGATTCCTACGAGCAGTACTTC. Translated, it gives CGSRADSYEQYF.

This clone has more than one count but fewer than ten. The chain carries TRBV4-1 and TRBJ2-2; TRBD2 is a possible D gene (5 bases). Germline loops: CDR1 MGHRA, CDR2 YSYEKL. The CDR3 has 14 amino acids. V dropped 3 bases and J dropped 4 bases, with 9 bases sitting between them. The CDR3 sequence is CASSQLRATGELFF. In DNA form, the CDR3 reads TGCGCCAGCAGCCAGTTGCGGGCCACCGGGGAGCTGTTTTTT.

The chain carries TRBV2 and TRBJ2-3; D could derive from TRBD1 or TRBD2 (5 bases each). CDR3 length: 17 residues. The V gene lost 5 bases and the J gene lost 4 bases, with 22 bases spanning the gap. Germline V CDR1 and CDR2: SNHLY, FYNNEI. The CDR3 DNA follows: TGTGCCAGCAGTCGCCCCGGGGCAGGACCCGGGGCAGATACGCAGTATTTT. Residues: CASSRPGAGPGADTQYF.

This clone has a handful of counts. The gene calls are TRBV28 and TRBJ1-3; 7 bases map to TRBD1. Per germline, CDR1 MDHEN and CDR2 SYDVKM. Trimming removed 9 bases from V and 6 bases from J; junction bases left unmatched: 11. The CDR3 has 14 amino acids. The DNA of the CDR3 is TGTGCCAGTAACAAGGGGGCCACGATAAACACCATATATTTT. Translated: CASNKGATINTIYF.